This entry describes one T cell receptor (beta chain). Assay used: immunoSEQ multiplex PCR; TCRdb lists only in-frame clones, some missing. The repertoire has tens of thousands of clones, more than 90% of them found once; the top ten carry roughly 0.39%. This sample was included in a study of T cell changes during pregnancy in multiple sclerosis. The sequenced sample was CD4+ T cells from peripheral blood mononuclear cells, obtained in the second trimester of pregnancy. The TCR comes from a female donor with multiple sclerosis, enrolled in a pregnancy study.

The CDR3: CASSPPGTGYEKLFF. CDR3 bases: TGTGCCAGTAGTCCCCCCGGGACAGGGTATGAAAAACTGTTTTTT. The rearrangement uses TRBV19 and TRBJ1-4, with 9 bases matching TRBD1. The CDR3 covers 15 residues. V lost 5 bases, J lost 6 bases, and 7 bases stayed unmatched. CDR1 is LNHDA, CDR2 SQIVND, per germline (reference sequence).